Each of the 15 T cell receptor beta chains below was sequenced from the same sample in a study of CD8+ T cells in alopecia areata. Treatment here: oral pan-JAK inhibitor, 5-10 mg twice daily. Extraction of RNA preceded its reverse transcription into cDNA, which served as the sequencing template. Only in-frame clones appear in the TCRdb table, and some are missing; sequencing was by immunoSEQ multiplex PCR. The data hold about 74,000 clones, with 29% observed a single time. The sample consisted of CD8+ T cells sorted from blood, taken at week 4, from a patient treated with tofacitinib. These receptors were collected from a human donor with alopecia areata.

The chain recombines TRBV4-1 with TRBJ2-3; no reliable D call. From germline, CDR1 is MGHRA and CDR2 YSYEKL. The CDR3 is 14 residues long. V dropped 1 base and J dropped 5 bases, with 10 bases sitting between them. CDR3 DNA sequence: TGCGCCAGCAGCCAAGTCCCTGCACGAGATACGCAGTATTTT. Protein sequence: CASSQVPARDTQYF.

This clone was found many times. V usage is TRBV4-1 and J usage is TRBJ2-7, with a possible D match to TRBD1 (6 bases). The CDR3 loop spans 15 amino acids. Germline V gene lookup returns CDR1 MGHRA and CDR2 YSYEKL. V lost 2 bases to trimming and J lost 0 bases, with 11 bases between them. The CDR3 here is CASSQMTGSSYEQYF. CDR3 nucleotides: TGCGCCAGCAGCCAAATGACAGGTAGCTCCTACGAGCAGTACTTC.

This chain uses TRBV2 with TRBJ2-3; 7 bases are shared with TRBD2. V lost 8 bases and J lost 2; bases outside the gene matches: 10. This CDR3 contains 15 residues. Germline loops: CDR1 SNHLY, CDR2 FYNNEI. The CDR3: CASVIRGGVTDTQYF. Written as DNA, the CDR3 is TGTGCCAGCGTCATTCGCGGGGGAGTCACAGATACGCAGTATTTT.

The V call is TRBV29-1, the J call TRBJ2-1; 13 bases agree with TRBD2. The CDR3 is 15 residues long. The V gene end was trimmed by 6 bases and the J gene end by 10 bases; junction bases not matched to a gene: 12. Germline CDR1 reads SQVTM; CDR2 reads ANQGSEA. The CDR3 here is CSVGGLAGFPWEQFF. DNA of the CDR3: TGCAGCGTGGGGGGACTAGCGGGATTCCCATGGGAGCAGTTCTTC.

The chain employs TRBV9 and TRBJ2-7; D is ambiguous. V lost 0 bases and J 2 bases, leaving 12 bases between the germline ends. This CDR3 contains 15 residues. Germline CDR1 is SGDLS and CDR2 is YYNGEE. The chain's CDR3 is CASSVEGSPTYEQYF. The CDR3 DNA reads TGTGCCAGCAGCGTAGAGGGCAGCCCGACCTACGAGCAGTACTTC.

A word on this clone: The DNA is left out, because the CDR3 cannot be placed on it with certainty; the CDR3 is given as TCRdb lists it. This chain uses TRBV6-6 with TRBJ2-1; the table's D call, TRBD2, was not checked against the DNA. From germline, CDR1 is MNHNY and CDR2 SVGAGI (reference sequence). The CDR3 has 16 amino acids, counting both end residues. The CDR3 is CASSTSTSGNFNEQFF.

The rearrangement joins TRBV27 to TRBJ2-1; 8 bases map to TRBD2. The CDR3 sequence is 15 residues long. The V and J ends lost 5 bases and 3 bases, in that order; junction bases with no gene match: 6. Germline V gene data show CDR1 as MNHEY and CDR2 as SMNVEV (reference sequence). The CDR3: CASSMSGSGYNEQFF. CDR3 coding DNA: TGTGCCAGCAGTATGAGCGGGAGCGGCTACAATGAGCAGTTCTTC.

The rearrangement uses TRBV30 and TRBJ2-2; TRBD1 matches 7 bases. CDR1 GTSNPN and CDR2 SVGIG come from the germline V gene (reference sequence). The CDR3 spans 12 residues. The V gene end was trimmed by 2 bases and the J gene end by 7 bases; junction bases not matched to a gene: 1. CDR3 DNA sequence: TGTGCCTGGAGTCCAGGGGGCGGGGAGCTGTTTTTT. This sequence encodes CAWSPGGGELFF.

In its sample, this clone was seen a few times. V usage is TRBV2 and J usage is TRBJ2-1; the match to TRBD2 covers 9 bases. With V trimmed by 6 bases and J by 6 bases, 6 bases remained unmatched. Looked up from germline, CDR1 is SNHLY and CDR2 is FYNNEI. This CDR3 is built from 14 residues. CDR3 sequence: CASREPGLANEQFF. Here the CDR3 DNA reads TGTGCCAGCAGGGAACCGGGACTAGCCAATGAGCAGTTCTTC.

This clone was picked up a small number of times. The chain combines TRBV27 with TRBJ1-1; D is possibly TRBD1 (5 bases). Germline values: CDR1 MNHEY, CDR2 SMNVEV (reference sequence). This CDR3 has 13 amino acids. V gave up 7 bases and J gave up 4 bases, with 13 bases separating them. This chain's CDR3 is CASKDPGGTEAFF. CDR3 in DNA: TGTGCCAGCAAGGATCCCGGGGGCACTGAAGCTTTCTTT.

The DNA for the CDR3 is TGTGCCTGGAGCTTTGCGCTTTCTGGAAACACCATATATTTT. It is translated as CAWSFALSGNTIYF. The rearrangement joins TRBV30 to TRBJ1-3; no firm D call. The V gene lost 3 bases and the J gene lost 1 base, with 10 bases spanning the gap. This CDR3 has 14 amino acids. CDR1 is GTSNPN, CDR2 SVGIG, per germline (reference sequence).

This clone was seen a handful of times. The gene calls are TRBV29-1 and TRBJ1-3; D is uncertain. Germline V gene sequence: CDR1 SQVTM, CDR2 ANQGSEA. CDR3 size: 11 residues. V lost 4 bases to trimming and J lost 1 base, with 2 bases between them. The CDR3 sequence is CSVGSGNTIYF. The DNA for the CDR3 is TGCAGCGTTGGTTCTGGAAACACCATATATTTT. Full variable domain (missing parts from reference TRBV29-1 and TRBJ1-3): SAVISQKPSRDICQRGTSLTIQCQVDSQVTMMFWYRQQPGQSLTLIATANQGSEATYESGFVIDKFPISRPNLTFSTLTVSNMSPEDSSIYLCSVGSGNTIYFGEGSWLTVV.

Details on this clone: This specimen includes other DNA sequences encoding the same CDR3. J is TRBJ2-7 and V is TRBV5-1; unclear D gene. Trimming removed 5 bases from V and 2 bases from J, with 5 bases in between. Germline V CDR1 and CDR2: SGHRS, YFSETQ. This CDR3 comprises 11 residues. The DNA of the CDR3 is TGCGCCAGCAGTTCGACCTACGAGCAGTACTTC. Protein sequence: CASSSTYEQYF.

This chain links TRBV9 with TRBJ2-7; D remains unclear. Trimming took 4 bases from V and 4 from J, leaving 15 bases between them. This CDR3 has 14 amino acids. Germline CDR1 SGDLS, CDR2 YYNGEE. CDR3 in amino acids: CASSPRPIPYEQYF. CDR3 nucleotides: TGTGCCAGCAGCCCGCGACCGATTCCATACGAGCAGTACTTC.

This clone has just a few counts. This sequence joins TRBV13 and TRBJ2-4, with TRBD2 as a possible D gene (6 bases). Trimming removed 0 bases from V and 10 bases from J, with 13 bases in between. This CDR3 has 14 amino acids. Germline CDR1 and CDR2: PRHDT and FYEKMQ (reference sequence). The CDR3 DNA is TGTGCCAGCAGCTTAGGTCGCGGAGGGCGGATTCAGTACTTC. Translating it yields CASSLGRGGRIQYF.